Below, 28 T cell receptor beta chains from the same sample are listed, as sequenced in a study of tumor-infiltrating lymphocytes in primary liver carcinoma. The approximately 20-31 mg bulk tissue piece was not sorted before simultaneous RNA and DNA extraction. TCR beta cDNA came from roughly 0.45 ug total RNA, primed with a constant-region primer. Libraries covering TCR beta were generated through three nested multiplex PCR rounds (using a slightly modified ARM-PCR). The first two PCR rounds, approximately 10 cycles each, used TRBV1-TRBV30 forward primers and a C-beta reverse primer. TCRdb reprocessed the multiplex PCR reads via MiXCR and lists one record per CDR3 protein. The profile shows approximately 60,000 distinct CDR3 sequences, over 65% of them singletons. Specimen: liver tumor tissue from sampling region 2. Subset of the sample: tumor region T2, inferior pole. The receptors stem from a man in his forties with primary liver carcinoma and hepatitis B virus infection.

This clonotype was recorded only once. A junction end diverges from the germline sequence, so it may reflect a read error. The chain recombines TRBV4-1 with TRBJ2-2, with D perhaps matching TRBD1 or TRBD2 (5 bases each). The CDR3 has 19 amino acids. The germline V gene has CDR1 MGHRA and CDR2 YSYEKL. Here the CDR3 DNA reads TGCGCCAGCAGTCAAGAGAGTGGGGCTTCAGGGAGGAACACCGGGGAGCTGTTTTTT. It yields the protein CASSQESGASGRNTGELFF.

This clonotype was counted many times. The chain carries TRBV10-3 and TRBJ2-3; a weak D match, TRBD2 (5 bases). CDR3 length: 13 amino acids. Trimming removed 6 bases from V and 2 bases from J, with 9 bases in between. Per germline, CDR1 ENHRY and CDR2 SYGVKD. The CDR3 DNA sequence: TGTGCCATCAGCGGGATACCCACAGATACGCAGTATTTT. The encoded protein is CAISGIPTDTQYF.

The genes are TRBV6-5 and TRBJ2-4, with 10 bases that match TRBD2. Looked up from germline, CDR1 is MNHEY and CDR2 is SVGAGI. The CDR3 loop spans 15 amino acids. V gave up 2 bases and J gave up 7 bases; unmatched junction bases: 5. CDR3 nucleotides: TGTGCCAGCAGTTACCTAGCGGGAGACGGGAACATTCAGTACTTC. Protein: CASSYLAGDGNIQYF.

To note about this clonotype: A much bigger clone sits one base away, suggesting this may be a read error. The chain has TRBV4-3 and TRBJ1-2, with a tentative D call TRBD1 (5 bases). The germline V gene has CDR1 LGHNA and CDR2 YSLEER. This CDR3 has 17 residues. The germline V and J ends were trimmed by 3 bases and 4 bases, with 21 bases remaining between them. CDR3 amino acids: CASSQDYRQRRIYGYTF. The DNA of the CDR3 is TGCGCCAGCAGCCAGGATTATCGACAGAGGCGGATCTATGGCTACACCTTC.

Points on this clonotype: This is likely a read error, given that the CDR3 carries no conserved phenylalanine or tryptophan at its end. V usage is TRBV10-3 and J usage is TRBJ1-2, with D tentatively TRBD1 (6 bases). This CDR3 spans 14 amino acids. CDR1 is ENHRY, CDR2 SYGVKD, per germline. Trimming took off 0 bases at V and 3 bases at J, with 8 bases between the two ends. DNA for the CDR3: TGTGCCATCAGTGAGTCGTCAGGGGACTATGGCTACACCTCC. Encoded protein: CAISESSGDYGYTS.

J is TRBJ2-5 and V is TRBV5-4; the match to TRBD2 covers 9 bases. CDR1 is SGHNT, CDR2 YYREEE, per germline (reference sequence). V was clipped by 4 bases and J by 5 bases; unmatched bases: 9. The CDR3 runs to 15 residues. The CDR3 sequence: CASSLSGTSLETQYF. CDR3 sequence (DNA): TGTGCCAGCAGCCTTTCCGGGACTAGCCTTGAGACCCAGTACTTC.

With regard to this clonotype: The CDR3 ends on some other residue instead of the conserved phenylalanine or tryptophan, so this is likely a read error. The CDR3 region has the DNA TGTAGCGCCAGCCCAGGGGGGAATGAGCAGTTCCTC. Translating it yields CSASPGGNEQFL. The J gene is TRBJ2-1, the V gene TRBV29-1, with D possibly being TRBD1 (7 bases). Per the germline V gene, CDR1 is SQVTM and CDR2 is ANQGSEA. The CDR3 is 12 residues long.

Turning to this clonotype: A read error may explain this, as a much larger clone is one base away. The rearrangement joins TRBV18 to TRBJ2-2, with 8 nucleotides matching TRBD2. The CDR3 covers 16 residues. The germline CDR1 and CDR2 sequences are KGHSH and LQKENI. CDR3 sequence reads: CTSSPRVTGGPGELFF. CDR3 bases: TGTACCAGCTCACCGCGAGTGACGGGAGGGCCCGGGGAGCTGTTTTTT.

The count of this clonotype is one. The chain is built from TRBV11-2 and TRBJ2-3, with D perhaps being TRBD1 or TRBD2 (5 bases each). The CDR3 covers 15 residues. Germline assignment: CDR1 SGHAT and CDR2 FQNNGV. Trimming removed 2 bases at V and 10 bases at J, with 19 bases between. The CDR3 DNA reads TGTGCCAGCAGCTTACGCGGAGAGGGGCCGGATGCGCAGTATTTT. Protein: CASSLRGEGPDAQYF.

This rearrangement joins TRBV11-1 to TRBJ2-1, with D possibly matching TRBD2 (6 bases). CDR1 SGHAT and CDR2 FQDESV come from the germline V gene (reference sequence). This CDR3 contains 19 residues. Trimming removed 5 bases from V and 7 bases from J, with 30 bases in between. The CDR3 region is CASSTGGTVKSPICNEQFF. In DNA, the CDR3 is TGTGCCAGCAGCACAGGTGGGACTGTCAAATCTCCTATCTGTAATGAGCAGTTCTTC.

In this sample, this clonotype turned up once. Likely a read error: the CDR3 ends without its conserved phenylalanine or tryptophan. The limits of the CDR3 on the DNA are not certain, so only TCRdb's listed CDR3 is given. The genes are TRBV11-2 and TRBJ2-5; the D segment call TRBD2 is taken from the table without a DNA check. CDR1 is SGHAT and CDR2 is FQNNGV in the germline V gene. The CDR3 is 16 amino acids in total, end residues counted. CDR3 residues: CVSSQAPGGGKETQNL.

There are many counts of this clonotype. The rearrangement links TRBV11-2 to TRBJ2-5; 8 bases match TRBD2. CDR3 length equals 14 residues. Germline CDR1 SGHAT, CDR2 FQNNGV. The V gene end was trimmed by 3 bases and the J gene end by 2 bases; junction bases not matched to a gene: 2. CDR3 in amino acids: CASSFSGGQETQYF. CDR3 in DNA: TGTGCCAGCAGCTTCAGCGGGGGACAAGAGACCCAGTACTTC.

Note on this clonotype: At one end the junction does not follow the germline gene, possibly because of a read error. The CDR3 DNA is TGTTCCAGCAGAGCCTTGGGGGTATCCAACTATGGCTACACCTTC. As protein: CSSRALGVSNYGYTF. V and J are TRBV2 and TRBJ1-2, with a weak D call TRBD1 (5 bases). The CDR3 spans 15 residues. Germline values: CDR1 SNHLY, CDR2 FYNNEI.

A note on this clonotype: The conserved phenylalanine or tryptophan normally closing the CDR3 is absent here, so this likely arose from a read error. This rearrangement joins TRBV11-3 to TRBJ2-5; D is undetermined. Per the germline V gene, CDR1 is SGHNT and CDR2 is YENEEA. This CDR3 contains 13 residues. The CDR3 spells CAGSWGSQETQYS. The CDR3, as DNA: TGTGCCGGCAGCTGGGGATCCCAAGAGACTCAGTACTCC.

This clonotype was seen more than once but under ten times. The CDR3 carries no conserved terminal phenylalanine or tryptophan, so it likely arises from a read error. CDR3 coding DNA: TGTGCCATTAGTGAGGGGAATCTTAAGGATGAGCAGTACTTG. Translated: CAISEGNLKDEQYL. This chain links TRBV10-3 with TRBJ2-7; D may match TRBD1 or TRBD2 (5 bases each). In germline, CDR1 is ENHRY, CDR2 SYGVKD. The CDR3 covers 14 residues.

Concerning this clonotype itself: A read error is likely, as this CDR3 ends without the conserved phenylalanine or tryptophan. The gene calls are TRBV11-2 and TRBJ2-5; D may correspond to TRBD1 or TRBD2 (5 bases each). CDR3 length equals 16 residues. Germline CDR1 reads SGHAT; CDR2 reads FQNNGV. This CDR3 reads CTSSQTPGWGKETQYS. For the CDR3, the DNA is TGTACCAGCAGCCAAACTCCTGGCTGGGGGAAGGAGACCCAGTACTCC.

The rearrangement uses TRBV6-5 and TRBJ2-3, with 12 bases lining up with TRBD2. Per germline, CDR1 MNHEY and CDR2 SVGAGI. This CDR3 has 15 residues. The V and J ends lost 7 bases and 3 bases, in that order; junction bases with no gene match: 5. The CDR3 sequence is CASKPGLAGTDTQYF. The DNA of the CDR3 is TGTGCCAGCAAGCCAGGACTAGCGGGGACAGATACGCAGTATTTT.

This clonotype was observed at least ten times. The rearrangement uses TRBV30 and TRBJ1-1; D not certain. CDR3 length equals 13 residues. Germline CDR1 reads GTSNPN; CDR2 reads SVGIG (reference sequence). Trimming removed 0 bases at V and 11 bases at J, with 16 bases between. CDR3 coding DNA: TGTGCCTGGAGTGTACGGGCCTTAGTCGGTGCTTTCTTT. Translated, it gives CAWSVRALVGAFF.

The genes are TRBV7-8 and TRBJ2-2; TRBD2 matches 15 bases. The CDR3 spans 19 residues. Germline V CDR1 and CDR2: SGHVS, FQNEAQ. V was clipped by 7 bases and J by 8 bases; unmatched bases: 17. In DNA, the CDR3 is TGTGCCAGCATCTTCCACTCCGGGACTAGCGGGAGGAGAGCAGGGGAGCTGTTTTTT. Its protein is CASIFHSGTSGRRAGELFF. Filled out from reference TRBV7-8 and TRBJ2-2, the complete variable domain reads GAGVSQSPRYKVAKRGQDVALRCDPISGHVSLFWYQQALGQGPEFLTYFQNEAQLDKSGLPSDRFFAERPEGSVSTLKIQRTQQEDSAVYLCASIFHSGTSGRRAGELFFGEGSRLTVL.

About this clonotype itself: At one of its ends the junction is not consistent with the germline gene, which may arise from a read error. This CDR3 reads CSSSLSWVSNQPQHF. CDR3 coding DNA: TGTTCCAGCAGTTTATCTTGGGTGAGCAATCAGCCCCAACATTTT. The chain carries TRBV28 and TRBJ1-5; D gene ambiguous. The CDR3 is 15 residues long. Germline V CDR1 and CDR2: MDHEN, SYDVKM.

This chain links TRBV19 with TRBJ1-1; possibly TRBD1 for D (5 bases). The V end was cut by 4 bases, the J end by 0 bases, with 15 bases between. This CDR3 is built from 16 residues. Looked up from germline, CDR1 is LNHDA and CDR2 is SQIVND (reference sequence). The CDR3 is CASSNLGQGMNTEAFF. The CDR3, as DNA: TGTGCCAGTAGTAACCTGGGGCAGGGCATGAACACTGAAGCTTTCTTT.

Regarding this clonotype: At one boundary the junction diverges from the germline segment, which might be a read error. V is TRBV6-5 and J is TRBJ2-7, with D maybe TRBD1 (5 bases). CDR3 length equals 16 residues. The germline V gene encodes CDR1 MNHEY and CDR2 SVGAGI. CDR3 in amino acids: CASRPVQAAFFYEQYF. The CDR3 nucleotides read TGTGCCAGCAGGCCCGTACAGGCAGCATTCTTTTACGAACAGTACTTC.

Details on this clonotype: The junction departs from the called germline gene at one end, perhaps through a read error. This CDR3 is CSVEWGASSGRTEQSF. The CDR3 DNA reads as TGCAGCGTTGAATGGGGAGCGTCTAGCGGGAGGACTGAGCAGTCCTTC. V and J are TRBV29-1 and TRBJ2-1, with 11 positions matching TRBD2. The CDR3 is made up of 16 amino acids. The germline V gene has CDR1 SQVTM and CDR2 ANQGSEA.

V gene TRBV9 combines with J gene TRBJ1-1; TRBD1 might be the D (6 bases). The CDR3 contains 16 residues. From germline, CDR1 is SGDLS and CDR2 YYNGEE. Trimming took 5 bases from V and 6 from J, leaving 23 bases between them. CDR3 coding DNA: TGTGCCAGCAGTTCTCGGAGGGGGGAGGTCAAGTCTGAAGCTTTCTTT. Amino acid sequence: CASSSRRGEVKSEAFF.

In regard to this clonotype: Mismatch with germline at one junction end may stem from a read error. The gene calls are TRBV5-5 and TRBJ1-1, with D perhaps TRBD1 (5 bases). CDR3 length equals 13 residues. The germline V gene encodes CDR1 SGHKS and CDR2 YYEKEE (reference sequence). CDR3 region: CASEAGLNTEPFF. DNA for the CDR3: TGTGCCAGCGAGGCAGGGCTGAACACTGAACCTTTCTTT.

This clonotype was recorded a few times. It may be a read error: a sequence one base away is much more abundant. The rearrangement uses TRBV2 and TRBJ2-6; 7 nucleotides match TRBD1. CDR3 size: 10 residues. Trimming took 10 bases from V and 9 from J; bases not matched to a gene: 0. Germline CDR1 and CDR2: SNHLY and FYNNEI. CDR3 in DNA: TGTGCCAACAGGGGCAACGTCCTGACTTTC. It encodes CANRGNVLTF.

The chain links TRBV2 to TRBJ1-4, with a weak D call TRBD1 (6 bases). There are 13 residues in the CDR3. Germline values: CDR1 SNHLY, CDR2 FYNNEI. Trimming shortened V by 6 bases and J by 5 bases, and 10 bases separated the two germline ends. The chain's CDR3 is CASRGQLNEKLFF. CDR3 DNA: TGTGCCAGCAGAGGACAGTTAAATGAAAAACTGTTTTTT.

A note on this clonotype: This may come from a read error, since a much larger clone is one base off. The rearrangement links TRBV4-3 to TRBJ2-7; D gene uncertain. The germline V gene encodes CDR1 LGHNA and CDR2 YSLEER. This CDR3 region has 14 residues. This chain's CDR3 is CACSHLGGAGEQYF. The CDR3 DNA follows: TGCGCCTGCAGCCACCTGGGCGGAGCAGGCGAGCAGTACTTC.